The 2 T cell receptor beta chains in this list originate from one sample, sequenced in a study of blood T cell repertoires in COVID-19. Libraries were prepared by immunoSEQ multiplex PCR; TCRdb keeps only in-frame clonotypes and omits some of them. The sample shows about 76,000 clones, roughly 91% of them seen only once. Sequencing used peripheral blood. The receptor source for this set is a woman aged 50 to 60 in a cohort sampled during active COVID-19.

This clone appeared once. This chain links TRBV7-9 with TRBJ2-7, with 7 bases matching TRBD2. Germline assignment: CDR1 SEHNR and CDR2 FQNEAQ (reference sequence). With 3 bases clipped from V and 0 bases from J, the junction kept 2 bases outside the gene matches. This CDR3 has 14 residues. Written as DNA, the CDR3 is TGTGCCAGCAGCTTTGGGGGGGGCTCCTACGAGCAGTACTTC. This encodes CASSFGGGSYEQYF.

The chain recombines TRBV7-2 with TRBJ1-1, with D possibly matching TRBD1 (5 bases). V lost 0 bases and J 5 bases, leaving 19 bases between the germline ends. CDR3 size: 17 residues. Germline loops: CDR1 SGHTA, CDR2 FQGNSA. CDR3 nucleotide sequence: TGTGCCAGCAGCTTAGCCGGGGCCTCCTTGGGGGGGACTGAAGCTTTCTTT. Its protein product is CASSLAGASLGGTEAFF. The variable domain in full, with the rest retrieved from reference TRBV7-2 and TRBJ1-1, is GAGVSQSPSNKVTEKGKDVELRCDPISGHTALYWYRQSLGQGLEFLIYFQGNSAPDKSGLPSDRFSAERTGGSVSTLTIQRTQQEDSAVYLCASSLAGASLGGTEAFFGQGTRLTVV.